A selection of T cell receptor beta chains follows, all from one sample in a study of T cell repertoires in cytomegalovirus infection. Via MiXCR, TCRdb re-called the reads, giving one row per CDR3 protein. The table has about 200,000 distinct CDR3 sequences, less than 9.5% seen once. The sequenced material came from PBMCs. The receptor source for this set is a human donor in good health (CMV status not recorded). Some clones in this sample may be carry-over from other donors' samples. Both conserved end residues are part of each CDR3. The order of the fields is J gene, V gene, clone size, D gene, CDR3 protein, CDR3 DNA. The D gene is left open where the match is weak. Part of the rows lack a size; the others show once, few, many or a class for expanded clones.

j_gene: TRBJ2-3; v_gene: TRBV7-6; abundance: many; d_gene: -; CDR3aa: CASSLAPLGGEAQYF; CDR3nt: TGTGCCAGCAGCTTAGCCCCCTTGGGCGGGGAAGCGCAGTATTTT
j_gene: TRBJ2-1; v_gene: TRBV5-1; abundance: few; d_gene: TRBD2; CDR3aa: CASSMSLAGGFSYNEQFF; CDR3nt: TGCGCCAGCAGCATGTCATTGGCGGGGGGGTTCTCCTACAATGAGCAGTTCTTC
j_gene: TRBJ2-7; v_gene: TRBV7-3; abundance: many; d_gene: TRBD1; CDR3aa: CASSPTGGLYDEQYF; CDR3nt: TGTGCCAGCAGCCCAACAGGGGGCTTGTACGACGAGCAGTACTTC
j_gene: TRBJ1-1; v_gene: TRBV30; abundance: many; d_gene: TRBD1; CDR3aa: CAWSVLSGFGTGFFQANTEAFF; CDR3nt: TGTGCCTGGAGTGTACTGTCGGGATTCGGGACAGGGTTTTTCCAGGCGAACACTGAAGCTTTCTTT
j_gene: TRBJ2-7; v_gene: TRBV5-4; abundance: few; d_gene: -; CDR3aa: CASSLLRGAEQYF; CDR3nt: TGTGCCAGCAGCTTACTTAGGGGCGCCGAGCAGTACTTC
j_gene: TRBJ1-2; v_gene: TRBV7-8; abundance: many; d_gene: -; CDR3aa: CASSLGQEGGYTF; CDR3nt: TGTGCCAGCAGCTTAGGACAGGAGGGTGGCTACACCTTC
j_gene: TRBJ2-3; v_gene: TRBV7-2; abundance: many; d_gene: -; CDR3aa: CASSLVGSGTDTQYF; CDR3nt: TGTGCCAGCAGCTTAGTTGGTTCGGGCACAGATACGCAGTATTTT
j_gene: TRBJ2-7; v_gene: TRBV7-9; abundance: few; d_gene: TRBD2; CDR3aa: CALSGGGVAEAYEQYF; CDR3nt: TGTGCCCTGTCGGGAGGGGGGGTAGCGGAGGCCTACGAGCAGTACTTC
j_gene: TRBJ2-2; v_gene: TRBV11-2; abundance: -; d_gene: TRBD2; CDR3aa: CASSLVVGGRPGELFF; CDR3nt: TGTGCCAGCAGCTTAGTTGTGGGAGGGCGCCCCGGGGAGCTGTTTTTT
j_gene: TRBJ2-7; v_gene: TRBV7-9; abundance: many; d_gene: TRBD2; CDR3aa: CASSTGGEQYF; CDR3nt: TGTGCCAGCAGCACCGGGGGGGAGCAGTACTTC
j_gene: TRBJ2-7; v_gene: TRBV2; abundance: few; d_gene: -; CDR3aa: CASRALSFYEQYF; CDR3nt: TGTGCCAGCAGAGCTCTATCGTTCTACGAGCAGTACTTC
j_gene: TRBJ2-5; v_gene: TRBV23-1; abundance: -; d_gene: -; CDR3aa: CASSQSAGDQETQYF; CDR3nt: TGCGCCAGCAGTCAATCTGCAGGGGACCAAGAGACCCAGTACTTC
j_gene: TRBJ2-1; v_gene: TRBV7-2; abundance: many; d_gene: TRBD1; CDR3aa: CASSLRGQGRNEQFF; CDR3nt: TGTGCCAGCAGCTTACGGGGACAGGGACGGAATGAGCAGTTCTTC
j_gene: TRBJ2-4; v_gene: TRBV20-1; abundance: -; d_gene: -; CDR3aa: CSASVLESAKNIQYF; CDR3nt: TGCAGTGCTAGTGTACTAGAGTCAGCCAAAAACATTCAGTACTTC
j_gene: TRBJ2-7; v_gene: TRBV9; abundance: once; d_gene: -; CDR3aa: CASSVLGRGSEQYF; CDR3nt: TGTGCCAGCAGCGTACTGGGCAGGGGTTCCGAGCAGTACTTC
j_gene: TRBJ1-6; v_gene: TRBV28; abundance: many; d_gene: -; CDR3aa: CASGYDPNSPLHF; CDR3nt: TGTGCCAGCGGATATGACCCAAATTCACCCCTCCACTTT
j_gene: TRBJ2-3; v_gene: TRBV29-1; abundance: many; d_gene: -; CDR3aa: CSVLLTDTQYF; CDR3nt: TGCAGCGTACTTCTCACAGATACGCAGTATTTT
j_gene: TRBJ1-5; v_gene: TRBV12-3/TRBV12-4; abundance: few; d_gene: TRBD1; CDR3aa: CASSRQGASNQPQHF; CDR3nt: TGTGCCAGCAGTCGACAGGGGGCCAGCAATCAGCCCCAGCATTTT
j_gene: TRBJ2-3; v_gene: TRBV7-9; abundance: -; d_gene: -; CDR3aa: CASSLADYTADTQYF; CDR3nt: TGTGCCAGCAGCTTAGCCGATTATACGGCGGATACGCAGTATTTT
j_gene: TRBJ1-4; v_gene: TRBV25-1; abundance: -; d_gene: -; CDR3aa: CASSERLLNEKLFF; CDR3nt: TGTGCCAGCAGTGAAAGACTTCTTAATGAAAAACTGTTTTTT
j_gene: TRBJ2-1; v_gene: TRBV7-3; abundance: many; d_gene: TRBD2; CDR3aa: CASSQGLAPEQFF; CDR3nt: TGTGCCAGCAGCCAGGGACTAGCGCCTGAGCAGTTCTTC
j_gene: TRBJ2-7; v_gene: TRBV27; abundance: many; d_gene: -; CDR3aa: CASSLYRGPYEQYF; CDR3nt: TGTGCCAGCAGTCTTTACCGCGGGCCCTACGAGCAGTACTTC
j_gene: TRBJ1-1; v_gene: TRBV29-1; abundance: few; d_gene: TRBD1; CDR3aa: CSVGDRGLTEAFF; CDR3nt: TGCAGCGTTGGGGACAGGGGGCTTACTGAAGCTTTCTTT
j_gene: TRBJ1-5; v_gene: TRBV2; abundance: few; d_gene: -; CDR3aa: CASRPDSSNQPQHF; CDR3nt: TGTGCCAGCAGACCGGACAGTAGCAATCAGCCCCAGCATTTT
j_gene: TRBJ1-2; v_gene: TRBV7-3; abundance: few; d_gene: TRBD1; CDR3aa: CASSITPGQGRGYTF; CDR3nt: TGTGCCAGCAGCATTACTCCGGGACAGGGAAGAGGCTACACCTTC
j_gene: TRBJ2-1; v_gene: TRBV20-1; abundance: few; d_gene: TRBD2; CDR3aa: CSASFGTSGSHEQFF; CDR3nt: TGCAGTGCTAGTTTCGGGACTAGCGGGAGCCATGAGCAGTTCTTC
j_gene: TRBJ1-5; v_gene: TRBV7-2; abundance: many; d_gene: -; CDR3aa: CASSLGLGYQPQHF; CDR3nt: TGTGCCAGCAGCTTAGGTTTGGGGTATCAGCCCCAGCATTTT
j_gene: TRBJ1-2; v_gene: TRBV27; abundance: -; d_gene: TRBD1; CDR3aa: CASSLRGTGYGYTF; CDR3nt: TGTGCCAGCAGTTTAAGGGGGACAGGCTATGGCTACACCTTC
j_gene: TRBJ1-3; v_gene: TRBV5-1; abundance: few; d_gene: TRBD1; CDR3aa: CASSVTGDAGNTIYF; CDR3nt: TGCGCCAGCAGCGTGACAGGGGACGCTGGAAACACCATATATTTT
j_gene: TRBJ2-2; v_gene: TRBV7-2; abundance: many; d_gene: TRBD2; CDR3aa: CASSSRLAGGANTGELFF; CDR3nt: TGTGCCAGCAGCTCAAGACTAGCGGGGGGGGCTAACACCGGGGAGCTGTTTTTT
j_gene: TRBJ1-2; v_gene: TRBV2; abundance: few; d_gene: -; CDR3aa: CASPLANYGYTF; CDR3nt: TGTGCCAGCCCGTTAGCTAACTATGGCTACACCTTC
j_gene: TRBJ2-1; v_gene: TRBV30; abundance: few; d_gene: TRBD2; CDR3aa: CAWRPRGRGNEQFF; CDR3nt: TGTGCCTGGAGACCCCGCGGGAGAGGCAATGAGCAGTTCTTC
j_gene: TRBJ2-2; v_gene: TRBV6-2/TRBV6-3; abundance: few; d_gene: TRBD2; CDR3aa: CASRLAGRNTGELFF; CDR3nt: TGTGCCAGCAGACTAGCGGGAAGGAACACCGGGGAGCTGTTTTTT
j_gene: TRBJ1-4; v_gene: TRBV6-6; abundance: many; d_gene: -; CDR3aa: CASSGDYEKLFF; CDR3nt: TGTGCCAGCAGTGGAGATTATGAAAAACTGTTTTTT
j_gene: TRBJ2-3; v_gene: TRBV9; abundance: -; d_gene: TRBD1; CDR3aa: CASSGTGTGYPDTQYF; CDR3nt: TGTGCCAGCAGCGGGACCGGGACAGGCTACCCAGATACGCAGTATTTT
j_gene: TRBJ2-1; v_gene: TRBV15; abundance: few; d_gene: TRBD1; CDR3aa: CATSREKGARSRNNEQFF; CDR3nt: TGTGCCACCAGCAGAGAGAAGGGGGCGCGTTCCAGAAACAATGAGCAGTTCTTC
j_gene: TRBJ2-3; v_gene: TRBV20-1; abundance: -; d_gene: -; CDR3aa: CSARSPRGSGGTDTQYF; CDR3nt: TGCAGTGCTAGAAGCCCTAGGGGTAGCGGCGGCACAGATACGCAGTATTTT
j_gene: TRBJ2-1; v_gene: TRBV20-1; abundance: -; d_gene: TRBD2; CDR3aa: CSARVGTSGNNEQFF; CDR3nt: TGCAGTGCTAGAGTGGGGACTAGCGGCAACAATGAGCAGTTCTTC
j_gene: TRBJ2-4; v_gene: TRBV5-1; abundance: -; d_gene: TRBD2; CDR3aa: CASSTTSGGNIQYF; CDR3nt: TGCGCCAGCAGCACAACTAGCGGGGGAAACATTCAGTACTTC
j_gene: TRBJ2-5; v_gene: TRBV5-4; abundance: few; d_gene: TRBD2; CDR3aa: CASSLPSGRAGQETQYF; CDR3nt: TGTGCCAGCAGCTTGCCTAGCGGGAGGGCCGGGCAAGAGACCCAGTACTTC
j_gene: TRBJ1-1; v_gene: TRBV24-1; abundance: few; d_gene: TRBD1; CDR3aa: CATSDSGGITEAFF; CDR3nt: TGTGCCACCAGTGACTCAGGGGGGATCACTGAAGCTTTCTTT
j_gene: TRBJ2-3; v_gene: TRBV7-9; abundance: once; d_gene: TRBD1; CDR3aa: CASSPTKGQSAVTQYF; CDR3nt: TGTGCCAGCAGCCCCACGAAGGGACAGAGCGCAGTTACGCAGTATTTT
j_gene: TRBJ2-2; v_gene: TRBV6-1; abundance: few; d_gene: TRBD2; CDR3aa: CASVHRGSGTGELFF; CDR3nt: TGTGCCAGCGTCCACCGCGGGAGTGGGACCGGGGAGCTGTTTTTT
j_gene: TRBJ2-2; v_gene: TRBV5-1; abundance: -; d_gene: TRBD2; CDR3aa: CASSASTSGDPTGELFF; CDR3nt: TGCGCCAGCAGCGCCTCAACTAGCGGGGACCCCACCGGGGAGCTGTTTTTT
j_gene: TRBJ1-2; v_gene: TRBV20-1; abundance: few; d_gene: -; CDR3aa: CSARDVQGSLYGYTF; CDR3nt: TGCAGTGCTAGAGATGTCCAGGGATCGCTCTATGGCTACACCTTC
j_gene: TRBJ2-4; v_gene: TRBV7-9; abundance: many; d_gene: -; CDR3aa: CASSPQAGTLAKNIQYF; CDR3nt: TGTGCCAGCAGCCCGCAGGCGGGAACCCTAGCCAAAAACATTCAGTACTTC
j_gene: TRBJ1-5; v_gene: TRBV7-2; abundance: many; d_gene: TRBD1; CDR3aa: CASSLTGGSNQPQHF; CDR3nt: TGTGCCAGCAGCTTAACAGGGGGTAGCAATCAGCCCCAGCATTTT